The 8 T cell receptor beta chains reported below all come from one sample, sequenced in a study of blood T cells in healthy people across ages. A second about 7 to 12 cycle PCR used barcoded and J-beta primers. TCRdb independently ran MiXCR on the 5' RACE reads; one entry per CDR3 protein. Of 600,000 to 800,000 distinct CDR3 sequences in the sample, approximately 21% were seen once. The specimen was blood. Receptors were obtained from a man between 65 and 85 years old in good health.

This CDR3 reads CASSLAGTSGSEQFF. The CDR3 nucleotides are TGTGCCAGCAGTTTAGCCGGGACTAGCGGGAGTGAGCAGTTCTTC. The chain combines TRBV12-3 or TRBV12-4 with TRBJ2-1; 14 bases align to TRBD2. This CDR3 spans 15 amino acids. With 0 bases clipped from V and 9 bases from J, the junction kept 1 base outside the gene matches.

Only one count was recorded for this clonotype. A much larger clone is a single base away; this may be a read error. The chain joins TRBV6-1 to TRBJ2-1, with 9 bases fitting TRBD2. V shed 4 bases and J 6 bases; nucleotides not matched to a gene: 10. The CDR3 consists of 16 residues. Germline CDR1 reads MNHNS; CDR2 reads SASEGT. The CDR3 reads CASSGSGSGRCNEQFF. Here the CDR3 DNA reads TGTGCCAGCAGTGGCAGTGGTAGCGGGAGATGCAATGAGCAGTTCTTC.

A note on this clonotype: Germline is not matched at one junction end, which may reflect a read error. The J gene is TRBJ2-1, the V gene TRBV6-2 or TRBV6-3, with unresolved D. The CDR3 contains 16 residues. Germline V gene sequence: CDR1 MNHEY, CDR2 SVGEGT. The CDR3 DNA reads as TGTGCCAGCAGTAGCCCGGAGACAAACTCCTATAATGAGCAGTTCTTC. It codes for CASSSPETNSYNEQFF.

This clonotype has more than one count but fewer than ten. This chain links TRBV20-1 with TRBJ2-1, with D possibly being TRBD1 (6 bases). V lost 1 base and J 4 bases, leaving 14 bases between the germline ends. There are 15 residues in the CDR3. Germline CDR1 is DFQATT and CDR2 is SNEGSKA (reference sequence). The CDR3 loop reads CSARGHTTGYNEQFF. The CDR3 nucleotides read TGCAGTGCTAGAGGACACACAACAGGGTACAATGAGCAGTTCTTC.

The chain recombines TRBV9 with TRBJ2-1; 12 bases map to TRBD2. The J segment lost 4 bases and the V segment lost 0 bases, leaving 2 bases of the junction unmatched. Germline CDR1 reads SGDLS; CDR2 reads YYNGEE. The CDR3 consists of 16 residues. CDR3 region: CASSVELAGGYNEQFF. The DNA for the CDR3 is TGTGCCAGCAGCGTAGAACTAGCGGGAGGTTACAATGAGCAGTTCTTC.

This clonotype was seen more than once but under ten times. The CDR3 region has the DNA TGTGCCAGCAATCGGGCGGGCGGGGGCAATGAGCAGTTCTTC. It yields the protein CASNRAGGGNEQFF. V gene TRBV28 combines with J gene TRBJ2-1; 7 bases match TRBD2. The CDR3 loop spans 14 amino acids. Germline V gene sequence: CDR1 MDHEN, CDR2 SYDVKM. Trimming at V came to 7 bases and at J to 6 bases, leaving 9 bases not matched to a gene.

This clonotype was counted between two and nine times. The chain combines TRBV4-1 with TRBJ1-1, with D unresolved. CDR1 is MGHRA, CDR2 YSYEKL, per germline. Trimming shortened V by 2 bases and J by 0 bases, and 10 bases separated the two germline ends. The CDR3 spans 15 residues. CDR3 amino acids: CASSQMDGLNTEAFF. The DNA for the CDR3 is TGCGCCAGCAGCCAAATGGACGGACTGAACACTGAAGCTTTCTTT.

This clonotype was counted a single time. CDR3: CASSRDRGSTDTQYF. CDR3 nucleotide sequence: TGTGCCAGCAGCCGGGACAGGGGTAGCACAGATACGCAGTATTTT. The chain uses TRBV12-3 or TRBV12-4 and TRBJ2-3, with 10 bases fitting TRBD1. The CDR3 contains 15 residues. Trimming took 6 bases from V and 0 from J; bases not matched to a gene: 3.